The 10 T cell receptor beta chains below come from one sample, sequenced in a study of T cells after yellow fever vaccination. One entry per CDR3 protein, called by TCRdb with MiXCR from the 5' RACE reads. The sample contains some 350,000 distinct CDR3 sequences, around 3.9% of which appear only once. This material consisted of PBMCs, taken 5 days after the yellow fever booster vaccination. Source of these receptors: a man aged 18 to 30 who received the YFV17D yellow fever vaccine.

The V and J genes are TRBV5-5 and TRBJ2-7; perhaps D is TRBD1 or TRBD2 (6 bases each). The CDR3 sequence is 13 residues long. V gave up 7 bases and J gave up 6 bases, with 17 bases separating them. Germline V lookup: CDR1 SGHKS, CDR2 YYEKEE (reference sequence). In DNA form, the CDR3 reads TGTGCCAGCGGCCCCTGGGGGGCACTCGAGCAGTACGTC. Protein sequence: CASGPWGALEQYV.

This chain connects TRBV7-9 to TRBJ1-1, with 8 nucleotides matching TRBD1. The ends lost 4 bases at V and 10 bases at J; junction bases unmatched: 14. Germline V gene data show CDR1 as SEHNR and CDR2 as FQNEAQ (reference sequence). The CDR3 totals 15 residues. CDR3 bases: TGTGCCAGCAGCTCTATCGGGACAGGAGGCGTTGGAGCTTTCTTT. The encoded protein is CASSSIGTGGVGAFF.

This clonotype was counted many times. The chain combines TRBV6-5 with TRBJ1-5, with 7 bases fitting TRBD1. The CDR3 loop spans 15 amino acids. The ends lost 4 bases at V and 2 bases at J; junction bases unmatched: 5. Germline CDR1 reads MNHEY; CDR2 reads SVGAGI. CDR3 DNA sequence: TGTGCCAGCAGTTTCGACAGGGCCGGCAATCAGCCCCAGCATTTT. This sequence encodes CASSFDRAGNQPQHF.

This clonotype was seen ten or more times. The chain combines TRBV2 with TRBJ2-7; no reliable D call. Trimming took off 6 bases at V and 9 bases at J, with 12 bases between the two ends. The CDR3 is 11 residues long. The V gene's germline CDR1 is SNHLY and CDR2 FYNNEI. CDR3 sequence reads: CASSALLVQYF. The CDR3 DNA follows: TGTGCCAGCAGCGCCCTGCTGGTGCAGTACTTC.

The chain is built from TRBV9 and TRBJ2-3; no clear D gene. Trimming took off 0 bases at V and 1 base at J, with 12 bases between the two ends. From germline, CDR1 is SGDLS and CDR2 YYNGEE. The CDR3 loop spans 16 amino acids. The CDR3: CASSVAIWAGTDTQYF. The CDR3 DNA follows: TGTGCCAGCAGCGTAGCTATTTGGGCAGGCACAGATACGCAGTATTTT.

This clonotype has only a few counts. The rearrangement links TRBV23-1 to TRBJ2-7; D uncertain. TRBV23-1 is filed as an ORF, its function uncertain. V was clipped by 0 bases and J by 0 bases, with 9 bases between them. The CDR3 runs 15 residues. The CDR3 spells CASSQSFASSYEQYF. The CDR3, as DNA: TGCGCCAGCAGTCAATCGTTCGCTAGCTCCTACGAGCAGTACTTC.

The chain joins TRBV5-4 to TRBJ2-5; D is undetermined. Germline-derived CDR1 and CDR2 are SGHNT and YYREEE (reference sequence). The V end was cut by 4 bases, the J end by 1 base, with 14 bases between. The CDR3 runs 15 residues. This CDR3 reads CASSVGLASQETQYF. CDR3 nucleotide sequence: TGTGCCAGCAGCGTAGGATTGGCTTCCCAAGAGACCCAGTACTTC.

This clonotype was seen at least ten times. The chain recombines TRBV7-9 with TRBJ2-6; maybe TRBD2 (5 bases). The V gene's germline CDR1 is SEHNR and CDR2 FQNEAQ (reference sequence). CDR3 size: 16 residues. Trimming stripped 4 bases from V and 0 bases from J, with 10 bases between. CDR3 DNA: TGTGCCAGCAGCTCTAGCCGGATCTCTGGGGCCAACGTCCTGACTTTC. It yields the protein CASSSSRISGANVLTF. The whole variable domain, remainder taken from reference TRBV7-9 and TRBJ2-6, is DTGVSQNPRHKITKRGQNVTFRCDPISEHNRLYWYRQTLGQGPEFLTYFQNEAQLEKSRLLSDRFSAERPKGSFSTLEIQRTEQGDSAMYLCASSSSRISGANVLTFGAGSRLTVL.

A few counts support this clonotype. J is TRBJ2-7 and V is TRBV7-2; 9 nucleotides agree with TRBD2. Germline CDR1 SGHTA, CDR2 FQGNSA. The CDR3 contains 16 residues. J gave up 4 bases and V 5 bases, and 12 bases lay outside the gene matches. CDR3 in amino acids: CASSLRAGGNWYEQYF. DNA for the CDR3: TGTGCCAGCAGCCTGAGAGCGGGGGGCAACTGGTACGAGCAGTACTTC.

The rearrangement links TRBV4-3 to TRBJ2-7; the match to TRBD1 covers 8 bases. Germline V gene lookup returns CDR1 LGHNA and CDR2 YSLEER. The CDR3 is 17 amino acids. With V trimmed by 4 bases and J by 5 bases, 16 bases remained unmatched. Written as DNA, the CDR3 is TGCGCCAGCAGCCCCAACCTCCACGCCGGACAGGGCCACGAGCAGTACTTC. It is translated as CASSPNLHAGQGHEQYF.